Listed here are 3 T cell receptor beta chains from one sample, sequenced in a study of cytomegalovirus exposure and HLA in healthy donors (dated 2017 in TCRdb). Library method: the immunoSEQ multiplex PCR assay. For the multiplex PCR, a mixture combining 60 forward primers for TCR Vbeta segments and 13 reverse primers for TCR Jbeta segments was used. TCRdb took this table from immuneACCESS and kept in-frame rearrangements with V and J called. Such tables lack part of the clones; where checked against another copy, unresolved V genes explain under half of the gap, and the rest is unexplained. The sample table on file contains about 160,000 clones. The top ten clonotypes cover about 1.2% of the sample. Sequencing used PBMCs. The receptor set was obtained from a woman aged 55-69 years in good health and CMV-seronegative.

On this clone itself: One end of the junction varies from germline; a read error may be responsible. The chain carries TRBV4-2 and TRBJ1-1; D might be TRBD1 (6 bases). The CDR3 runs to 14 residues. The germline CDR1 and CDR2 sequences are LGHNA and YNFKEQ. The CDR3 region has the DNA TGTGCCAGCGGCCAAACAGGGTGGGGCACTGAAGCTTTCTTT. It translates to CASGQTGWGTEAFF.

V is TRBV11-2 and J is TRBJ2-7; the match to TRBD1 covers 9 bases. In germline, CDR1 is SGHAT, CDR2 FQNNGV. The V gene end was trimmed by 4 bases and the J gene end by 6 bases; junction bases not matched to a gene: 4. CDR3 length: 13 amino acids. In DNA form, the CDR3 reads TGTGCCAGCAGCTCAAGGGACAGGGTCGAGCAGTACTTC. As protein: CASSSRDRVEQYF.

The chain combines TRBV15 with TRBJ2-7; TRBD1 aligns across 9 bases. V was clipped by 3 bases and J by 9 bases; unmatched bases: 9. This CDR3 region has 14 residues. Looked up from germline, CDR1 is LNHNV and CDR2 is YYDKDF (reference sequence). This CDR3 is CATSSGTGFLGQYF. CDR3 DNA sequence: TGTGCCACCAGCAGCGGGACAGGGTTCCTGGGGCAGTACTTC.